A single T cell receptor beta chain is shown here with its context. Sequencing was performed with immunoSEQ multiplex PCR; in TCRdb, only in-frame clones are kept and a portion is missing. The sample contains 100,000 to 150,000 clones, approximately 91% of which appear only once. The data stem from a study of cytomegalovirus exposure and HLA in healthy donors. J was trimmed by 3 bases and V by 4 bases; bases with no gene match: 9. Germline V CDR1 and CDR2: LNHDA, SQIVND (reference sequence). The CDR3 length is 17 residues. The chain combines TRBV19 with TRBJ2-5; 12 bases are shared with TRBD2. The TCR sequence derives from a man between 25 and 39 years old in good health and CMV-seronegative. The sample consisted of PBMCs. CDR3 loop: CASSTRLAGEIEETQYF. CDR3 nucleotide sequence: TGTGCCAGTAGTACTAGACTAGCGGGGGAGATAGAAGAGACCCAGTACTTC.